The clone carrying this TCR beta chain was counted between two and nine times. Its antigen is currently unknown. This entry is derived from a study of beta chain features in type 1 diabetes. Study information: Fewer than 140,000,000 sorted cells were examined across all samples. Study-level findings and limits: Since sequencing was performed on cDNA, cells with high TCR expression could be over-represented.

Deletions cut 4 bases from V and 4 bases from J, with 13 bases between. CDR3 length: 14 amino acids. Germline V CDR1 and CDR2: GTSNPN, SVGIG (reference sequence). Each donor gave one heparinised blood draw averaging around 120 mL. Every isolated RNA sample was fully reverse transcribed, so sequencing captured expressed TCRB transcripts. The data were produced by immunoSEQ multiplex PCR, yet TCRdb's version contains in-frame clones alone and is incomplete. The sample consists of more than 300,000 clones, less than 15% of them appearing once. This chain links TRBV30 with TRBJ2-2, with D tentatively TRBD2 (6 bases). The sample was naive CD4+ T cells from blood. The origin of this receptor is a woman aged 18-29 years in good health. The CDR3 DNA reads TGTGCCTGGATCGGGGGAGCGGGCACCGGGGAGCTGTTTTTT. Its translation is CAWIGGAGTGELFF.